This is a list of T cell receptor beta chains from one sample in a study of blood T cell repertoires in COVID-19. Sequencing used immunoSEQ multiplex PCR; TCRdb keeps in-frame clones, though not all of them. Of more than 80,000 clones listed, 72% are singletons. Sequencing used peripheral blood. All receptors come from a woman aged 55-70 years in a cohort sampled during active or convalescent COVID-19. Each CDR3 is given with its conserved first and last residue. Fields, in order: clone size, J gene, V gene, CDR3 protein. Size tells how often a clone was seen (once, few, many) or the class of an expanded clone, and some rows leave it out.

clone size: NA; J gene: TRBJ1-2; V gene: TRBV19; CDR3 protein: CASSMRNYGYTF
clone size: NA; J gene: TRBJ1-2; V gene: TRBV7-2; CDR3 protein: CASSPDRGLGYGYTF
clone size: NA; J gene: TRBJ2-7; V gene: TRBV7-2; CDR3 protein: CASSLARQYEQYF
clone size: many; J gene: TRBJ1-3; V gene: TRBV11-2; CDR3 protein: CASSLSGTGNTIYF
clone size: few; J gene: TRBJ2-1; V gene: TRBV19; CDR3 protein: CASSLRDHDDEQFF
clone size: few; J gene: TRBJ1-6; V gene: TRBV6-5; CDR3 protein: CASTTGGSYNSPLHF
clone size: NA; J gene: TRBJ2-3; V gene: TRBV18; CDR3 protein: CASSRLAASTDTQYF
clone size: NA; J gene: TRBJ2-1; V gene: TRBV9; CDR3 protein: CASSLIADRNNEQFF
clone size: medium-sized; J gene: TRBJ1-5; V gene: TRBV6-2/TRBV6-3; CDR3 protein: CASSPLVSGTGGNQPQHF
clone size: NA; J gene: TRBJ1-5; V gene: TRBV2; CDR3 protein: CASRQVSNQPQHF
clone size: once; J gene: TRBJ2-7; V gene: TRBV23-1; CDR3 protein: CASSLRDKSYEQYF
clone size: NA; J gene: TRBJ2-7; V gene: TRBV11-2; CDR3 protein: CASSLVRGLHAYEQYF
clone size: few; J gene: TRBJ1-6; V gene: TRBV19; CDR3 protein: CASSISRNSYNSPLHF
clone size: NA; J gene: TRBJ1-5; V gene: TRBV30; CDR3 protein: CAWSTTGFAPQHF
clone size: NA; J gene: TRBJ2-7; V gene: TRBV7-5; CDR3 protein: CVRSWTGYYEQYF